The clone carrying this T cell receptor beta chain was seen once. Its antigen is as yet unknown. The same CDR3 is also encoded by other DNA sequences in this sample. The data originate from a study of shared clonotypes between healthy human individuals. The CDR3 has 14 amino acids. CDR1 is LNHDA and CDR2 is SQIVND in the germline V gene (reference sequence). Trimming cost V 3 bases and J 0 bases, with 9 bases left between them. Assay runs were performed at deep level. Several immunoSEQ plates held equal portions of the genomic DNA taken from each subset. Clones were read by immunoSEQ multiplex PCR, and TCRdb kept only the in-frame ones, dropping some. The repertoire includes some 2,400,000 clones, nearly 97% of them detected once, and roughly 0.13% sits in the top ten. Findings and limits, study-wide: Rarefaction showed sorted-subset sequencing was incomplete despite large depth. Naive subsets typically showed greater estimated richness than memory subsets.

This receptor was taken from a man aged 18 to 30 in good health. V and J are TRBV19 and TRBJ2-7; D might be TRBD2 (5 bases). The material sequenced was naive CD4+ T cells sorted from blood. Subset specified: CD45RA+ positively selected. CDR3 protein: CASSIGADSYEQYF. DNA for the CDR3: TGTGCCAGTAGTATCGGAGCGGACTCCTACGAGCAGTACTTC.